This T cell receptor beta chain was documented in a study of neurological immune-mediated disorders. Study conclusions and caveats: CDR3 amino acid sequences of expanded clones were not shared across subjects, a result suggesting private repertoires in all groups.

This clonotype showed up many times. What it binds is unknown. Time point denoted: longitudinal time-point 2. PBMCs stored at -80 C, 2 million in total, were the source of the unsorted libraries. V was pared by 0 bases and J by 4 bases, with 6 bases between. The CDR3 has 13 amino acids. Germline V CDR1 and CDR2: SGHTA, FQGTGA. TCRdb called the 5' RACE reads again in MiXCR, with one record for every CDR3 protein. Of tens of thousands of distinct CDR3 sequences in the sample, roughly 13% were seen once. The sample taken for sequencing was PBMCs. The sequence came from a female donor with HTLV-1-associated myelopathy (HAM/TSP). The rearrangement joins TRBV7-3 to TRBJ2-5; maybe TRBD1 (5 bases). CDR3 amino acids: CASSLTRAETQYF. In DNA, the CDR3 is TGTGCCAGCAGCTTAACCAGGGCAGAGACCCAGTACTTC.